A selection of T cell receptor beta chains follows, all from one sample in a study of CD8 T cells in Susac syndrome. TCRdb re-called the immunoSEQ multiplex PCR reads through MiXCR, storing one row per CDR3 protein. The sample contains some 170,000 distinct CDR3 sequences, 94% of which appear only once. Input material: CD4+ T cells from PBMCs. All receptors derive from a human donor with multiple sclerosis. Each CDR3 is given with its conserved first and last residue. The D gene is left open where the match is weak. Not every row has a clone size; where given, it reads once, few, many or a size class.

size,V,D,J,DNA,CDR3
NA,TRBV3-1,NA,TRBJ1-5,TGTGCCAGCAGCCAAGTCCTCAATCAGCCCCAGCATTTT,CASSQVLNQPQHF
NA,TRBV6-5,NA,TRBJ1-1,TGTGCCAGCAGTAAACTCTCGGTGCCACAGGCTTTCTTT,CASSKLSVPQAFF
NA,TRBV9,NA,TRBJ2-1,TGTGCCAGCAGCGTAGCAGGGGGGGGGAAAGAGCAGTTCTTC,CASSVAGGGKEQFF
NA,TRBV30,NA,TRBJ2-3,TGTGCCTGGAGTCCGGTAGCGGCCGATACGCAGTATTTT,CAWSPVAADTQYF
NA,TRBV30,NA,TRBJ1-2,TGTGCCTGGAGTATCGGCAGGGCGGTAGGCTACACCTTC,CAWSIGRAVGYTF
NA,TRBV30,NA,TRBJ2-3,TGTGCCTGGAGTGATTTAGATACGCAGTATTTT,CAWSDLDTQYF
NA,TRBV11-2,NA,TRBJ1-1,TGTGCCAGCAGCTTAGGGAGGGGGGCCATTGAAGCTTTCTTT,CASSLGRGAIEAFF
NA,TRBV6-1,TRBD1,TRBJ2-6,TGTGCCAGCAGAGGGACAGGGGGCCCACCAGGGATTGGGGCCAACGTCCTGACTTTC,CASRGTGGPPGIGANVLTF
NA,TRBV6-6,NA,TRBJ1-2,TGTGCCAGCAGTTTCCAGACAGCCTATGGCTACACCTTC,CASSFQTAYGYTF
NA,TRBV30,NA,TRBJ1-2,TGTGCCTGGAGCTTAAGGACAGTTAGCTATGGCTACACCTTC,CAWSLRTVSYGYTF
NA,TRBV9,NA,TRBJ2-7,TGTGCCAGCAGCGTAGGAGTTTCCTACGAGCAGTACTTC,CASSVGVSYEQYF
once,TRBV6-2/TRBV6-3,NA,TRBJ2-3,TGTGCCAGCACCGCACAGGGTACAGATACGCAGTATTTT,CASTAQGTDTQYF
NA,TRBV29-1,NA,TRBJ1-1,TGCAGCGTTGAGGGGGCCCAGGGTGAAGCTTTCTTT,CSVEGAQGEAFF
NA,TRBV5-1,NA,TRBJ1-1,TGCGCCAGCAGCTTCTCCCCGGGGTCGAACACTGAAGCTTTCTTT,CASSFSPGSNTEAFF
once,TRBV6-1,TRBD1,TRBJ1-1,TGTGCCAGCCGTGGGACAGGCACTGAAGCTTTCTTT,CASRGTGTEAFF
NA,TRBV6-5,TRBD1,TRBJ1-2,TGTGCCAGCAGTTACATTCGGACAGGCGGGGGCTATGGCTACACCTTC,CASSYIRTGGGYGYTF
NA,TRBV10-3,NA,TRBJ1-5,TGTGCCATCAGTGGGGTTCTCAATCAGCCCCAGCATTTT,CAISGVLNQPQHF
NA,TRBV20-1,NA,TRBJ2-7,TGCAGTGCTAGTTTGCCCGGCCTTCAGGGATCCCTCTACGAGCAGTACTTC,CSASLPGLQGSLYEQYF
NA,TRBV27,TRBD2,TRBJ2-7,TGTGCCAGCAGTTTTGCGCTAGCGGGAGTCTACGAGCAGTACTTC,CASSFALAGVYEQYF
NA,TRBV10-3,NA,TRBJ1-2,TGTGCCATCGGCAGGGAGTACTATGGCTACACCTTC,CAIGREYYGYTF
NA,TRBV7-2,NA,TRBJ1-1,TGTGCCAGCAGCCCGCAAAGGGTAGGGGGGGCAGCTTTCTTT,CASSPQRVGGAAFF
NA,TRBV20-1,TRBD2,TRBJ2-5,TGCAGTGCCCCGACTAGCGGGAAAGAGACCCAGTACTTC,CSAPTSGKETQYF
NA,TRBV28,NA,TRBJ2-3,TGTGCCAGCAAAGGCCCTAGCGTTTACGCAGATACGCAGTATTTT,CASKGPSVYADTQYF
NA,TRBV6-5,NA,TRBJ2-1,TGTGCCAGCAGTTTCCTAGGTGGTGGTGAGCAGTTCTTC,CASSFLGGGEQFF
NA,TRBV24-1,TRBD2,TRBJ2-1,TGTGCCACCAGTGAGGGACTAGCGGGTGCTCGGGACAATGAGCAGTTCTTC,CATSEGLAGARDNEQFF
NA,TRBV2,NA,TRBJ2-7,TGTGCCAGCAGCTCGAAGCAGCGCCTACTGACCTACGAGCAGTACTTC,CASSSKQRLLTYEQYF
once,TRBV9,NA,TRBJ1-1,TGTGCCAGCAGCATTCGGACAGAGGACACTGAAGCTTTCTTT,CASSIRTEDTEAFF
NA,TRBV30,TRBD2,TRBJ2-3,TGTGCCTGGAGTGTAATCTATCGCGGGGGAGGCACAGATACGCAGTATTTT,CAWSVIYRGGGTDTQYF
NA,TRBV20-1,NA,TRBJ2-5,TGCAGTGCTACGCGTCCCGAAGAGACCCAGTACTTC,CSATRPEETQYF
NA,TRBV7-9,NA,TRBJ2-3,TGTGCCAGCAGCACAACGCTAGCACAAGTGGATACGCAGTATTTT,CASSTTLAQVDTQYF
once,TRBV19,TRBD1,TRBJ1-1,TGTGCCAGTAGTATAGCCCCGTCGGACAGGGGGCAAGCTTTCTTT,CASSIAPSDRGQAFF
NA,TRBV11-2,NA,TRBJ2-1,TGTGCCAGCAGCGAGGGGGGGGCATACAATGAGCAGTTCTTC,CASSEGGAYNEQFF
NA,TRBV4-1,TRBD2,TRBJ2-2,TGCGCCAGCAGCCAAGGGGTAGCGGGATTAAACACCGGGGAGCTGTTTTTT,CASSQGVAGLNTGELFF
NA,TRBV29-1,NA,TRBJ2-3,TGCAGCGTTGAATTGTTGGCAGATACGCAGTATTTT,CSVELLADTQYF
NA,TRBV27,NA,TRBJ1-2,TGTGCCAGCAGGCCCGGGGGAGTCTATGGCTACACCTTC,CASRPGGVYGYTF
NA,TRBV4-1,NA,TRBJ1-5,TGCGCCAGCAGCCAAGATCTCCAGCCCGGTTGGCAGCCCCAGCATTTT,CASSQDLQPGWQPQHF